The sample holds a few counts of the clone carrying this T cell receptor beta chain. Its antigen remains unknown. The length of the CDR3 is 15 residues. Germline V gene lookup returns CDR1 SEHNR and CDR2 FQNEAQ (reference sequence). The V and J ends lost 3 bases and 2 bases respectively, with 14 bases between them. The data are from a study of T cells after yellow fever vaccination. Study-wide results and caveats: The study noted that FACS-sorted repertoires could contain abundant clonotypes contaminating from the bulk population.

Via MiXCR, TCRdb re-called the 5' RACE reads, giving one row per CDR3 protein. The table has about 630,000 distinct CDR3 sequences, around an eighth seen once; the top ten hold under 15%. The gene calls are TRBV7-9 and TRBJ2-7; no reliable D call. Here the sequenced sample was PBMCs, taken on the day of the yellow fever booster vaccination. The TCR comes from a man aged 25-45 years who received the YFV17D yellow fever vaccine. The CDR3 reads CASSFHGQLAYEQYF. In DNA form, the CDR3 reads TGTGCCAGCAGCTTTCATGGGCAGCTAGCCTACGAGCAGTACTTC.